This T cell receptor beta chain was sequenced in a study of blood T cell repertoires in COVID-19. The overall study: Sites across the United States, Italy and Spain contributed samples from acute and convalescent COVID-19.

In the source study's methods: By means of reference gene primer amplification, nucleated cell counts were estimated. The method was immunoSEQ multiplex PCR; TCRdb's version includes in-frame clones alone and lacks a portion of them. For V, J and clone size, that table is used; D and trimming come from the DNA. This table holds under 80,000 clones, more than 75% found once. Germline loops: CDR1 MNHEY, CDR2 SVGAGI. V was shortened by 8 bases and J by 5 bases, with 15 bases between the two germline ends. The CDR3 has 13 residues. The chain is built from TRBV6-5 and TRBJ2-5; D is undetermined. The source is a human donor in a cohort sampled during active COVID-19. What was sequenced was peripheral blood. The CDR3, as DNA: TGTGCCAGCCGAGCTGCTGCCTGGGAGACCCAGTACTTC. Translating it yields CASRAAAWETQYF.